These 6 T cell receptor beta chains were sequenced from one sample in a study of T cells after yellow fever vaccination. TCRdb passed the 5' RACE reads through MiXCR, listing each CDR3 protein once. Of roughly 260,000 distinct CDR3 sequences in the sample, roughly 13% were seen once. Material: CD4+ T cells sorted from PBMCs, obtained 45 days after the yellow fever booster vaccination. These receptors were obtained from a man aged 25-45 years who received the YFV17D yellow fever vaccine.

This clonotype was seen a handful of times. V usage is TRBV27 and J usage is TRBJ2-3; unclear D gene. This CDR3 has 11 residues. The V gene's germline CDR1 is MNHEY and CDR2 SMNVEV (reference sequence). V lost 5 bases, J lost 12 bases, and 12 bases lay in between. The CDR3 reads CASSTVTAQYF. For the CDR3, the DNA is TGTGCCAGCAGTACAGTGACTGCTCAGTATTTT.

This clonotype was detected only a few times. The chain recombines TRBV5-1 with TRBJ2-4; D is undetermined. Germline V CDR1 and CDR2: SGHRS, YFSETQ. The V gene lost 0 bases and the J gene lost 3 bases, with 7 bases spanning the gap. This CDR3 contains 14 residues. The CDR3 DNA follows: TGCGCCAGCAGCTTGGGCGGTTACAAAAACATTCAGTACTTC. Its protein is CASSLGGYKNIQYF.

This clonotype was counted between two and nine times. The chain couples TRBV10-3 to TRBJ2-5; the D is unclear. This CDR3 has 14 residues. V dropped 0 bases and J dropped 5 bases, with 10 bases sitting between them. The germline V gene has CDR1 ENHRY and CDR2 SYGVKD. The CDR3 DNA reads as TGTGCCATCAGTGAGTCGAAAGAGTGGGAGACCCAGTACTTC. Amino acids: CAISESKEWETQYF.

The CDR3 is CASTRGVDTGELFF. CDR3 sequence (DNA): TGTGCCAGCACGAGAGGGGTAGACACCGGGGAGCTGTTTTTT. The chain couples TRBV7-2 to TRBJ2-2; possibly TRBD1 or TRBD2 for D (5 bases each). This CDR3 contains 14 residues. V lost 7 bases, J lost 3 bases, and 12 bases lay in between. Germline V gives CDR1 SGHTA, CDR2 FQGNSA.

This chain joins TRBV5-1 and TRBJ2-7; 11 nucleotides align to TRBD1. Germline CDR1 is SGHRS and CDR2 is YFSETQ. CDR3 length: 16 residues. The V segment lost 4 bases and the J segment 3 bases; nucleotides outside the gene matches: 9. The CDR3 DNA sequence: TGCGCCAGCAGCCCGGGACAGGGGGTTTCTGTCTACGAGCAGTACTTC. It specifies CASSPGQGVSVYEQYF.

V is TRBV9 and J is TRBJ2-3; 9 nucleotides match TRBD2. CDR1 SGDLS and CDR2 YYNGEE come from the germline V gene. The CDR3 runs 17 residues. V was pared by 0 bases and J by 10 bases, with 15 bases of the junction left unmatched. This chain's CDR3 is CASSVATGGRAIGAQYF. As DNA, the CDR3 is TGTGCCAGCAGCGTAGCTACGGGCGGGAGGGCCATTGGTGCGCAGTATTTT.